The sequence of this T cell receptor beta chain was determined in a study of early T cells in non-severe SARS-CoV-2 infection. One entry per CDR3 protein results from TCRdb running MiXCR on the 5' RACE reads. The data contain roughly 64,000 distinct CDR3 sequences, over 10% of them singletons. The CDR3 runs 16 residues. CDR1 is SGHNT, CDR2 YYREEE, per germline (reference sequence). The V and J ends lost 4 bases and 0 bases respectively, with 11 bases between them. V gene TRBV5-4 combines with J gene TRBJ2-6; possible D gene TRBD2, 6 bases. The sequenced sample consisted of whole blood. The sequence was collected from an adult who was a healthcare worker with PCR-confirmed SARS-CoV-2 infection or an uninfected control (not recorded which). CDR3 protein: CASSPGTLSGANVLTF. DNA of the CDR3: TGTGCCAGCAGCCCCGGGACTCTCTCTGGGGCCAACGTCCTGACTTTC. Full variable domain (remainder filled in from reference TRBV5-4 and TRBJ2-6): ETGVTQSPTHLIKTRGQQVTLRCSSQSGHNTVSWYQQALGQGPQFIFQYYREEENGRGNFPPRFSGLQFPNYSSELNVNALELDDSALYLCASSPGTLSGANVLTFGAGSRLTVL.